What follows describes a single TCR beta chain. The antigen is not known. Unstimulated regulatory T cells (CD4+CD25+CD127-), CD4+CD25- non-regulatory cells, CD4 and CD8 cells were FACS-sorted from thawed PBMCs. Per the germline V gene, CDR1 is SGHTA and CDR2 is FQGTGA. V shed 5 bases and J 1 base; nucleotides not matched to a gene: 10. The CDR3 runs to 18 residues. These data are taken from a study of Tregs in tolerant kidney transplant recipients. Findings and limits, study-wide: Antigen-driven expansion was suggested because donor-specific Tregs expanded more than all Tregs in tolerant patients.

The protocol was immunoSEQ multiplex PCR, while the TCRdb copy is restricted to in-frame clones and leaves out a portion. The sample contains about 87,000 clones, over 85% of which appear only once. The chain couples TRBV7-3 to TRBJ2-1; TRBD2 aligns across 11 bases. The specimen was CD4+ T cells from blood, collected before the transplant. The TCR sequence derives from a human donor who received a combined kidney and bone marrow transplant. The CDR3 reads CASSLSGRASWSYNEQFF. CDR3 coding DNA: TGTGCCAGCAGCCTTAGCGGGAGGGCCTCATGGTCCTACAATGAGCAGTTCTTC.